This TCR beta chain is from a study of glioma-infiltrating T cells. Study-wide results and caveats: Tissue-blood divergence was below expectation in non-neoplastic patients, above in gliomas.

Germline V gene data show CDR1 as SEHNR and CDR2 as FQNEAQ (reference sequence). CDR3 length equals 11 residues. Trimming left V 5 bases short and J 2 bases short, with 4 bases between. This clonotype came up a few times. The antigen is unknown. This could be a read error, since a much larger clone is one nucleotide away. Amplification of TCR alpha and beta CDR3 regions from RNA used iRepertoire nested multiplex PCR. One-step reverse transcription and amplification started from about 100-400 ng of tissue mRNA or PBMC total RNA. TCRdb used MiXCR to reprocess the multiplex PCR reads, holding one entry per CDR3 protein. The sample shows about 45,000 distinct CDR3 sequences, 20% to 25% of them seen only once.

The sequencing sample was made of glioma tissue, nonneoplastic brain tissue, or PBMCs (not recorded which). The chain uses TRBV7-9 and TRBJ2-7; D ambiguous. This TCR derives from a human donor with low-grade glioma or glioblastoma, undergoing nonglioma brain surgery, or in good health (not recorded which). Here the CDR3 reads CASSPAYEQYF. The CDR3, as DNA: TGTGCCAGCAGCCCCGCCTACGAGCAGTACTTC.